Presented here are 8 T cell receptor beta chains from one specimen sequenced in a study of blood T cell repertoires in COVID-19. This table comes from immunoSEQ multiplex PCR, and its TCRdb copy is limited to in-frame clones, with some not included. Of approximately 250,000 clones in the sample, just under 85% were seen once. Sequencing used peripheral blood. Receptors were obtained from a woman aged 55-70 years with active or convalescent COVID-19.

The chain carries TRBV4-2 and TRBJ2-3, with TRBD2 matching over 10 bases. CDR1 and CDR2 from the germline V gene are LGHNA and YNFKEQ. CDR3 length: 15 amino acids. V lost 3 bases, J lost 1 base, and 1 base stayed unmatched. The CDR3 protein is CASSHGTSGTDTQYF. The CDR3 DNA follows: TGTGCCAGCAGCCACGGGACTAGCGGCACAGATACGCAGTATTTT.

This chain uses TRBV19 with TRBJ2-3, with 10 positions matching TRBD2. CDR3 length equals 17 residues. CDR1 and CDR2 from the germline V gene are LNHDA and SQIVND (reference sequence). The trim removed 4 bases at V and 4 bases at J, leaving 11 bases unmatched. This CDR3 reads CASSTAFRTSGPDTQYF. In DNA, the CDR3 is TGTGCCAGTAGTACCGCCTTTAGGACTAGCGGACCAGATACGCAGTATTTT.

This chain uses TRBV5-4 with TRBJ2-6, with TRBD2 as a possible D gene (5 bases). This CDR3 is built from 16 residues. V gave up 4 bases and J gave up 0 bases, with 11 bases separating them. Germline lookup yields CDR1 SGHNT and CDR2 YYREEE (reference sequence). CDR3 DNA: TGTGCCAGCAGCCCCTACGGGGTCTCTGGGGCCAACGTCCTGACTTTC. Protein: CASSPYGVSGANVLTF.

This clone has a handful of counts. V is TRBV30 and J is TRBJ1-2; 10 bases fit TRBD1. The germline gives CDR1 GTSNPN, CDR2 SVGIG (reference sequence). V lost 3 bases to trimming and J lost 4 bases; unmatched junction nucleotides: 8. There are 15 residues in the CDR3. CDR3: CAWRIRDRGLYGYTF. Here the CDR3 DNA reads TGTGCCTGGAGAATCCGGGACAGGGGACTCTATGGCTACACCTTC.

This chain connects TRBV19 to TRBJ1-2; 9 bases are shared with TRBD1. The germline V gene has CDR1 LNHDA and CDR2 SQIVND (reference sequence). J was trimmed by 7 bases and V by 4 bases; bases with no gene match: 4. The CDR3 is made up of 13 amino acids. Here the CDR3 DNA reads TGTGCCAGTAGTAGACAGGGGGTCGGTGGCTACACCTTC. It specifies CASSRQGVGGYTF.

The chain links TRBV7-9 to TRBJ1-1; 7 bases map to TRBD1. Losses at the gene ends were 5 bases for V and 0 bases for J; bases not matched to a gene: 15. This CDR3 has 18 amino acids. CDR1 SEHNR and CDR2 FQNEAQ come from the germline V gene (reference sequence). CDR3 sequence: CASSARRTGGAMNTEAFF. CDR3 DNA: TGTGCCAGCAGCGCCCGGAGGACAGGAGGGGCAATGAACACTGAAGCTTTCTTT.

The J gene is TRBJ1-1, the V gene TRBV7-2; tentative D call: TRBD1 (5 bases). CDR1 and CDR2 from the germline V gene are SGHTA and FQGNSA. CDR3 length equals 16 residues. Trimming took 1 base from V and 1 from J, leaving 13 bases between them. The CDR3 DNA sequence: TGTGCCAGCAGCTTAGACGGTGGGGCACCGAACACTGAAGCTTTCTTT. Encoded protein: CASSLDGGAPNTEAFF.

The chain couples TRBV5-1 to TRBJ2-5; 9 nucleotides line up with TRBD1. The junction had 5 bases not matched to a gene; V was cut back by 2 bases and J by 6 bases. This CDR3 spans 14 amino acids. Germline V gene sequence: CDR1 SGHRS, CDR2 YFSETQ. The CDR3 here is CASSLLDRGKTQYF. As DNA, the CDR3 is TGCGCCAGCAGCTTATTGGACAGGGGAAAGACCCAGTACTTC.